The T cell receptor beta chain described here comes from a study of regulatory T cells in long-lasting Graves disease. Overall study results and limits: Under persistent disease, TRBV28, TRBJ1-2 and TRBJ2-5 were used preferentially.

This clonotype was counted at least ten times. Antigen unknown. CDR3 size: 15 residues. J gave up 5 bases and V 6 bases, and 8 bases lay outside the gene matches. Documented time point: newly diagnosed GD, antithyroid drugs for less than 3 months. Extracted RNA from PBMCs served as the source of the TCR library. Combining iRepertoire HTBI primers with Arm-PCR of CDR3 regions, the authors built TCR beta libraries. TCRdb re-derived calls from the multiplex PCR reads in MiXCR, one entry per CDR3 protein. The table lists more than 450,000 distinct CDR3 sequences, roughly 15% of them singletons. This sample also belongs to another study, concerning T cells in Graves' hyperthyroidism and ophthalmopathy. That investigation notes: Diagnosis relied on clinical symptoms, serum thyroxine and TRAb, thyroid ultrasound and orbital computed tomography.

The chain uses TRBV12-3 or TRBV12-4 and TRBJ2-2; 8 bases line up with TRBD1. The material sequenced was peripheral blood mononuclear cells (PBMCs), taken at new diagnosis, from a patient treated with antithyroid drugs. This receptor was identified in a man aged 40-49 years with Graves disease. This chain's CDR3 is CASSKFTGGTGELFF. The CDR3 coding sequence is TGTGCCAGCAGCAAATTTACAGGGGGTACCGGGGAGCTGTTTTTT.